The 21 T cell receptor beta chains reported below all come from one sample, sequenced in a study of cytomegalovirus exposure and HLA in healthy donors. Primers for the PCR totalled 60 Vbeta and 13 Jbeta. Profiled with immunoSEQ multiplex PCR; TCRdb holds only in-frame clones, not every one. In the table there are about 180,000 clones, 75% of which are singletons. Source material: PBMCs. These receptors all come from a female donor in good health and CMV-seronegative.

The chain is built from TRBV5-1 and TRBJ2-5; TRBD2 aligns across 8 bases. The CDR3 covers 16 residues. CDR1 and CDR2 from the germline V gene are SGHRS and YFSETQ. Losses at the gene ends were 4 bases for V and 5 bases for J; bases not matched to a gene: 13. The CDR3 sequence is CASSAPPRGVLETQYF. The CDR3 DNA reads TGCGCCAGCAGCGCCCCGCCGCGGGGGGTGTTGGAGACCCAGTACTTC.

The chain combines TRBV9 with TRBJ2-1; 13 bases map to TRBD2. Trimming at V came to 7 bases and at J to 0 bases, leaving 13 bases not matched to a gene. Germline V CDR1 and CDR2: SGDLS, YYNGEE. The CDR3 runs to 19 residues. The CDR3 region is CASGGGLAGTVSSYNEQFF. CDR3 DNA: TGTGCCAGCGGGGGGGGACTAGCGGGGACGGTTAGCTCCTACAATGAGCAGTTCTTC.

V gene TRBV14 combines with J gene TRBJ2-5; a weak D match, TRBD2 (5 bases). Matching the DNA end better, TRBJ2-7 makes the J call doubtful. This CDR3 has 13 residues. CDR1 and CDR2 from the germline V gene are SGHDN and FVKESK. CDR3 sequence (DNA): TGTGCCAGCAGCCTGCCGGGGAATTACGAGCAGTACTTC. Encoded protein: CASSLPGNYEQYF.

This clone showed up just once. The CDR3 loop reads CASSRPTRPPYEQYF. The CDR3 coding sequence is TGTGCCAGCAGCCGTCCGACTAGGCCTCCTTACGAGCAGTACTTC. The chain links TRBV28 to TRBJ2-7; tentatively, D is TRBD2 (6 bases). The CDR3 is 15 amino acids. V was trimmed by 6 bases and J by 4 bases, leaving 19 bases between them. Per the germline V gene, CDR1 is MDHEN and CDR2 is SYDVKM.

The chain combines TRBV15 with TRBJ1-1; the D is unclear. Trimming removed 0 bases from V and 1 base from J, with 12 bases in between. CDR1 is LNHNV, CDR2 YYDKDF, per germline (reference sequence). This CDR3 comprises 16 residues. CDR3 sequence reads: CATSRDRAAANTEAFF. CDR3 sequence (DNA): TGTGCCACCAGCAGAGATAGGGCAGCGGCGAACACTGAAGCTTTCTTT. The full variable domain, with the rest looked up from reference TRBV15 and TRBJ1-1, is DAMVIQNPRYQVTQFGKPVTLSCSQTLNHNVMYWYQQKSSQAPKLLFHYYDKDFNNEADTPDNFQSRRPNTSFCFLDIRSPGLGDTAMYLCATSRDRAAANTEAFFGQGTRLTVV.

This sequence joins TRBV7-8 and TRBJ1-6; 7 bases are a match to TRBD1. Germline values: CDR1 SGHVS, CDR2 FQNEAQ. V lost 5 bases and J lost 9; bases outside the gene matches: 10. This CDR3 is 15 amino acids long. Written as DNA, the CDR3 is TGTGCCAGCAGCCCCCTGCAGGGGGTAGGTTCACCCCTCCACTTT. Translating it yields CASSPLQGVGSPLHF.

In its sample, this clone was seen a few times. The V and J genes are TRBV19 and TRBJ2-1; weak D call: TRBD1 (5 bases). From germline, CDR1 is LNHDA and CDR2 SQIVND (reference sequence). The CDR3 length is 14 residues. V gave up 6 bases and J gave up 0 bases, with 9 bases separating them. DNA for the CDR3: TGTGCCAGTAGATCAGGGTACTCCTACAATGAGCAGTTCTTC. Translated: CASRSGYSYNEQFF. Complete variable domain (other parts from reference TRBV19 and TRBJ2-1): DGGITQSPKYLFRKEGQNVTLSCEQNLNHDAMYWYRQDPGQGLRLIYYSQIVNDFQKGDIAEGYSVSREKKESFPLTVTSAQKNPTAFYLCASRSGYSYNEQFFGPGTRLTVL.

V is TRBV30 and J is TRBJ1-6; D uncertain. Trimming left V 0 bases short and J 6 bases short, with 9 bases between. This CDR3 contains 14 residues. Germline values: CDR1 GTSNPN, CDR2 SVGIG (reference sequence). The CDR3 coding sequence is TGTGCCTGGAGTGTACCGGCGGGTAATTCACCCCTCCACTTT. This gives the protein CAWSVPAGNSPLHF.

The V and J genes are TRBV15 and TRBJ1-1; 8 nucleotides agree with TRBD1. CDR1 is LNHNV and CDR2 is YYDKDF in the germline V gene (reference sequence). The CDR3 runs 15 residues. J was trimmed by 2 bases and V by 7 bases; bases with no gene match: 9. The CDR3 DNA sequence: TGTGCCACCACGACAGCCGGGACAGGAAACACTGAAGCTTTCTTT. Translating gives CATTTAGTGNTEAFF.

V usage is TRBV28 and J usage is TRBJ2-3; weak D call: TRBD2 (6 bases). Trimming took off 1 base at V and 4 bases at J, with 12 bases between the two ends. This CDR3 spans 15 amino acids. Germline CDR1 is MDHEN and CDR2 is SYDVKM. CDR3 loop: CASSLYREISDTQYF. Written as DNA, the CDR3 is TGTGCCAGCAGTTTATACCGGGAGATCTCAGATACGCAGTATTTT.

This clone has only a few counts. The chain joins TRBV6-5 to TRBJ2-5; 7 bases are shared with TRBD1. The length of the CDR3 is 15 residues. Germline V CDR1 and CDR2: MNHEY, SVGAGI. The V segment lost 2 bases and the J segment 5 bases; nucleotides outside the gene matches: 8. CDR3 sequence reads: CASSYGTAVRETQYF. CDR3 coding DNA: TGTGCCAGCAGTTACGGGACAGCGGTTAGGGAGACCCAGTACTTC.

DNA for the CDR3: TGTGCCAGCAGCCCGACAGGGACAGGGCCGGCGCGCAATCAGCCCCAGCATTTT. Its protein is CASSPTGTGPARNQPQHF. The rearrangement links TRBV7-2 to TRBJ1-5, with 9 bases identical to TRBD1. Trimming took 5 bases from V and 2 from J; bases not matched to a gene: 13. The CDR3 loop spans 18 amino acids. The V gene's germline CDR1 is SGHTA and CDR2 FQGNSA. Supplemented by reference TRBV7-2 and TRBJ1-5, the full variable domain reads GAGVSQSPSNKVTEKGKDVELRCDPISGHTALYWYRQSLGQGLEFLIYFQGNSAPDKSGLPSDRFSAERTGGSVSTLTIQRTQQEDSAVYLCASSPTGTGPARNQPQHFGDGTRLSIL.

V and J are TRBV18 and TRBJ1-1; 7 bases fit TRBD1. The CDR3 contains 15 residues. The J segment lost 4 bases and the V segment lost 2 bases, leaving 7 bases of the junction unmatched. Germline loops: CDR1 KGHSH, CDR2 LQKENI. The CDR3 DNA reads TGTGCCAGCTCACCATCCAGGGGGGAGACCACTGAAGCTTTCTTT. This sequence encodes CASSPSRGETTEAFF.

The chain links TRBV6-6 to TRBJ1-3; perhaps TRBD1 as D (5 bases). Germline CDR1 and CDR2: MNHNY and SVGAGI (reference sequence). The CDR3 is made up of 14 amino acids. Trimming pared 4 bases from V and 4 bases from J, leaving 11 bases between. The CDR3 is CASSSPDSGNTIYF. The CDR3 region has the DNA TGTGCCAGCAGTTCCCCAGACAGCGGAAACACCATATATTTT.

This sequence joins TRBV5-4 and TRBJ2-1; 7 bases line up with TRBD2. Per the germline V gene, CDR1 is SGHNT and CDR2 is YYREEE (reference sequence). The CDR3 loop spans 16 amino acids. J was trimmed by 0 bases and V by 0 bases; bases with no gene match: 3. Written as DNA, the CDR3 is TGTGCCAGCAGCTTGGGGGGCGGGAGCTCCTACAATGAGCAGTTCTTC. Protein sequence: CASSLGGGSSYNEQFF.

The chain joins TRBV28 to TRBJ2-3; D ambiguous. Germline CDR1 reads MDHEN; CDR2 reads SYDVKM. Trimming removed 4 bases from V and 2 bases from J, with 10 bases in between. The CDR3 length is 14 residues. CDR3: CASSSGSPTDTQYF. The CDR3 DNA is TGTGCCAGCAGTTCTGGCAGTCCCACAGATACGCAGTATTTT.

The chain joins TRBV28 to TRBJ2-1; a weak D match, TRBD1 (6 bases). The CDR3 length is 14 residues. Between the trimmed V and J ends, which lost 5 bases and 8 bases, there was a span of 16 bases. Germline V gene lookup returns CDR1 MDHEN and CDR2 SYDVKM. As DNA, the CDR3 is TGTGCCAGCAGTCCAGGGGATCGGGACCATGAGCAGTTCTTC. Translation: CASSPGDRDHEQFF.

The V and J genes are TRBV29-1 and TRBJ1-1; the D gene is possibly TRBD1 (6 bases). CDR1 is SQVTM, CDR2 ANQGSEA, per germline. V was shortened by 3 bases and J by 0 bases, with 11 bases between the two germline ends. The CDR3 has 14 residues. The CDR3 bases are TGCAGCGTTGATGGACAGTACATGAACACTGAAGCTTTCTTT. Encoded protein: CSVDGQYMNTEAFF.

CDR3 protein: CASSPSSSHNEQFF. As DNA, the CDR3 is TGTGCCAGCTCACCATCGAGTTCTCACAATGAGCAGTTCTTC. The rearrangement links TRBV18 to TRBJ2-1, with D uncertain. The CDR3 sequence is 14 residues long. Germline V gene data show CDR1 as KGHSH and CDR2 as LQKENI. Trimming shortened V by 2 bases and J by 5 bases, and 10 bases separated the two germline ends. Full variable domain (missing parts from reference TRBV18 and TRBJ2-1): NAGVMQNPRHLVRRRGQEARLRCSPMKGHSHVYWYRQLPEEGLKFMVYLQKENIIDESGMPKERFSAEFPKEGPSILRIQQVVRGDSAAYFCASSPSSSHNEQFFGPGTRLTVL.

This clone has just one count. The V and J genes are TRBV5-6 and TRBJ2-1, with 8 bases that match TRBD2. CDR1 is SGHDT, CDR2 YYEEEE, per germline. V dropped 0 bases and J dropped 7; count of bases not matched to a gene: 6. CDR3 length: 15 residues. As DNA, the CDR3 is TGTGCCAGCAGCTTGGCGGGGGGGCGGTTAAATGAGCAGTTCTTC. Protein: CASSLAGGRLNEQFF.

The CDR3: CASSLVRGETQYF. The CDR3 coding sequence is TGTGCCAGCAGCTTAGTTCGGGGGGAGACCCAGTACTTC. The chain has TRBV7-2 and TRBJ2-5; D might be TRBD2 (6 bases). Germline loops: CDR1 SGHTA, CDR2 FQGNSA. The length of the CDR3 is 13 residues. V lost 1 base and J 5 bases, leaving 8 bases between the germline ends.